This is a list of T cell receptor beta chains from one sample in a study of shared clonotypes between healthy human individuals. Only in-frame clones appear in the TCRdb table, and some are missing; sequencing was by immunoSEQ multiplex PCR. The sample includes millions of clones, around nine tenths of them seen just once. The sample consisted of naive CD4+ T cells sorted from blood. These receptors were obtained from a man between 18 and 29 years old in good health. CDR3s include the opening cysteine and the closing phenylalanine or tryptophan. Each record gives: V gene, J gene, clone size, D gene, CDR3 DNA, CDR3 protein. A D gene is named only where the DNA matches it firmly. Some rows mark clone size as missing; the rest say once, few, many or name a class of expanded clone.

V gene: TRBV30
J gene: TRBJ1-1
clone size: few
D gene: -
CDR3 DNA: TGTGCCTGGAGTAGAAAGGACGTGAACACTGAAGCTTTCTTT
CDR3 protein: CAWSRKDVNTEAFF

V gene: TRBV7-9
J gene: TRBJ2-5
clone size: -
D gene: TRBD2
CDR3 DNA: TGTGCCAGCAGATTAGCACTAGCGGGAATTATAGGAGAGACCCAGTACTTC
CDR3 protein: CASRLALAGIIGETQYF

V gene: TRBV5-6
J gene: TRBJ2-1
clone size: -
D gene: TRBD2
CDR3 DNA: TGTGCCAGCAGCCCGCTAGCGGGAGCACAAACTGAGCAGTTCTTC
CDR3 protein: CASSPLAGAQTEQFF

V gene: TRBV6-5
J gene: TRBJ1-3
clone size: -
D gene: TRBD1
CDR3 DNA: TGTGCCAGCGGGAGTGACAGGGTCTCTGGAAACACCATATATTTT
CDR3 protein: CASGSDRVSGNTIYF

V gene: TRBV28
J gene: TRBJ1-1
clone size: once
D gene: -
CDR3 DNA: TGTGCCAGCAGTGTGGGCCCCACCGACACTGAAGCTTTCTTT
CDR3 protein: CASSVGPTDTEAFF

V gene: TRBV19
J gene: TRBJ2-1
clone size: once
D gene: TRBD2
CDR3 DNA: TGTGCCAGTAGGCCGGGTAGCGGGGGGGCGGATGAGCAGTTCTTC
CDR3 protein: CASRPGSGGADEQFF

V gene: TRBV30
J gene: TRBJ2-5
clone size: -
D gene: -
CDR3 DNA: TGTGCCTGGAGTGTACTGACCGGGGGCTTAGAGACCCAGTACTTC
CDR3 protein: CAWSVLTGGLETQYF

V gene: TRBV7-2
J gene: TRBJ2-3
clone size: -
D gene: TRBD2
CDR3 DNA: TGTGCCAGCAGCTCCTTAGCGGGAGCGGGCACAGATACGCAGTATTTT
CDR3 protein: CASSSLAGAGTDTQYF

V gene: TRBV6-5
J gene: TRBJ1-1
clone size: -
D gene: -
CDR3 DNA: TGTGCCAGCAGTTACGCCACAAAGAACACTGAAGCTTTCTTT
CDR3 protein: CASSYATKNTEAFF

V gene: TRBV9
J gene: TRBJ2-2
clone size: -
D gene: TRBD1
CDR3 DNA: TGTGCCAGCAGCGAGAGGGGGCGAGTGGCCGGGGAGCTGTTTTTT
CDR3 protein: CASSERGRVAGELFF

V gene: TRBV25-1
J gene: TRBJ1-1
clone size: once
D gene: -
CDR3 DNA: TGTGCCAGCAGTGCCGGACAGTTGAACACTGAAGCTTTCTTT
CDR3 protein: CASSAGQLNTEAFF

V gene: TRBV19
J gene: TRBJ2-5
clone size: -
D gene: TRBD1
CDR3 DNA: TGTGCCAGTAGTTCCCGACAGGGCGGGGAGACCCAGTACTTC
CDR3 protein: CASSSRQGGETQYF

V gene: TRBV25-1
J gene: TRBJ1-4
clone size: -
D gene: TRBD1
CDR3 DNA: TGTGCCAGCAGCGATCAGGGGGCAACTAATGAAAAACTGTTTTTT
CDR3 protein: CASSDQGATNEKLFF

V gene: TRBV7-9
J gene: TRBJ1-1
clone size: -
D gene: -
CDR3 DNA: TGTGCCAGCAGCTTAGAATTTGAGGTCCCTGAAGCTTTCTTT
CDR3 protein: CASSLEFEVPEAFF

V gene: TRBV11-2
J gene: TRBJ2-3
clone size: -
D gene: -
CDR3 DNA: TGTGCCAGCAGCTTCCCGGGCGCAGATACGCAGTATTTT
CDR3 protein: CASSFPGADTQYF

V gene: TRBV1
J gene: TRBJ2-7
clone size: -
D gene: -
CDR3 DNA: TGCACCAGCCCGTGGGGGACAGGGGGAAAAGAGCAGTACTTC
CDR3 protein: CTSPWGTGGKEQYF

V gene: TRBV5-6
J gene: TRBJ2-3
clone size: -
D gene: -
CDR3 DNA: TGTGCCAGCAGCACCGGTGTCTCAGATACGCAGTATTTT
CDR3 protein: CASSTGVSDTQYF

V gene: TRBV5-4
J gene: TRBJ2-7
clone size: -
D gene: -
CDR3 DNA: TGTGCCAGCAGTCTCGGTGGGCAAAGGAACTACGAGCAGTACTTC
CDR3 protein: CASSLGGQRNYEQYF

V gene: TRBV28
J gene: TRBJ2-7
clone size: -
D gene: -
CDR3 DNA: TGTGCCAGCAGACAGGCGTCCTCCTACGAGCAGTACTTC
CDR3 protein: CASRQASSYEQYF

V gene: TRBV5-1
J gene: TRBJ2-3
clone size: -
D gene: -
CDR3 DNA: TGCGCCAGCAGCACGGACAGATATAGCACAGATACGCAGTATTTT
CDR3 protein: CASSTDRYSTDTQYF

V gene: TRBV29-1
J gene: TRBJ1-1
clone size: few
D gene: -
CDR3 DNA: TGCAGCGTTGTGGGAGGGCAGAACACTGAAGCTTTCTTT
CDR3 protein: CSVVGGQNTEAFF

V gene: TRBV27
J gene: TRBJ1-1
clone size: -
D gene: -
CDR3 DNA: TGTGCCAGCAGACGGACGGTTAACACTGAAGCTTTCTTT
CDR3 protein: CASRRTVNTEAFF

V gene: TRBV4-2
J gene: TRBJ2-1
clone size: once
D gene: TRBD2
CDR3 DNA: TGTGCCAGCAGCCAAGAATTCGGCGGGGGGGCTGGAAATGAGCAGTTCTTC
CDR3 protein: CASSQEFGGGAGNEQFF

V gene: TRBV5-1
J gene: TRBJ2-7
clone size: once
D gene: -
CDR3 DNA: TGCGCCAGCAGCTTGGCCAAACTCACAGGGTACGACTACGAGCAGTACTTC
CDR3 protein: CASSLAKLTGYDYEQYF

V gene: TRBV5-1
J gene: TRBJ2-1
clone size: -
D gene: TRBD2
CDR3 DNA: TGCGCCAGCAGCTTGCCTAGCGGGAGTGACAATGAGCAGTTCTTC
CDR3 protein: CASSLPSGSDNEQFF

V gene: TRBV7-2
J gene: TRBJ2-7
clone size: -
D gene: -
CDR3 DNA: TGTGCCAGCAGCTTTCTCGGCGGGGCCTACGAGCAGTACTTC
CDR3 protein: CASSFLGGAYEQYF

V gene: TRBV7-2
J gene: TRBJ2-5
clone size: -
D gene: TRBD1
CDR3 DNA: TGTGCCAGCAGCTTAGTTAGTCTCGGGACAGGGGTCCGAGAGACCCAGTACTTC
CDR3 protein: CASSLVSLGTGVRETQYF

V gene: TRBV5-4
J gene: TRBJ1-3
clone size: -
D gene: TRBD1
CDR3 DNA: TGTGCCAGCAGCTTGGGGGCCAGGGGGTCAGGAAACACCATATATTTT
CDR3 protein: CASSLGARGSGNTIYF

V gene: TRBV7-2
J gene: TRBJ1-2
clone size: -
D gene: TRBD1
CDR3 DNA: TGTGCCAGCAGCTTGGCCTACAGGGGCCATGGCTACACCTTC
CDR3 protein: CASSLAYRGHGYTF

V gene: TRBV7-2
J gene: TRBJ1-6
clone size: -
D gene: -
CDR3 DNA: TGTGCCAGCAGCTTTGGGAGGGGAGGGTATAATTCACCCCTCCACTTT
CDR3 protein: CASSFGRGGYNSPLHF

V gene: TRBV30
J gene: TRBJ1-1
clone size: few
D gene: -
CDR3 DNA: TGTGCCTGGAGTGTGTTCCGTTCTGGTGGGAACACTGAAGCTTTCTTT
CDR3 protein: CAWSVFRSGGNTEAFF

V gene: TRBV2
J gene: TRBJ1-4
clone size: -
D gene: -
CDR3 DNA: TGTGCCAGCAGTGAAAGGTTGAGGAGTAATGAAAAACTGTTTTTT
CDR3 protein: CASSERLRSNEKLFF

V gene: TRBV9
J gene: TRBJ2-7
clone size: -
D gene: -
CDR3 DNA: TGTGCCAGCAGCGTTGGCCCTGACGGCTACGAGCAGTACTTC
CDR3 protein: CASSVGPDGYEQYF

V gene: TRBV6-5
J gene: TRBJ1-5
clone size: -
D gene: -
CDR3 DNA: TGTGCCAGCAGTTCGAAGGGGCCCCAGCATTTT
CDR3 protein: CASSSKGPQHF

V gene: TRBV4-2
J gene: TRBJ1-2
clone size: few
D gene: -
CDR3 DNA: TGTGCCAGCAGCCGAGGGGAGGCCTATGGCTACACCTTC
CDR3 protein: CASSRGEAYGYTF

V gene: TRBV27
J gene: TRBJ2-1
clone size: -
D gene: TRBD2
CDR3 DNA: TGTGCCAGCGGACTAGCGGGGGGATACAATGAGCAGTTCTTC
CDR3 protein: CASGLAGGYNEQFF

V gene: TRBV15
J gene: TRBJ2-7
clone size: -
D gene: TRBD1
CDR3 DNA: TGTGCCACCAGCAGAGGAACCGGGACAGGATCCTACGAGCAGTACTTC
CDR3 protein: CATSRGTGTGSYEQYF